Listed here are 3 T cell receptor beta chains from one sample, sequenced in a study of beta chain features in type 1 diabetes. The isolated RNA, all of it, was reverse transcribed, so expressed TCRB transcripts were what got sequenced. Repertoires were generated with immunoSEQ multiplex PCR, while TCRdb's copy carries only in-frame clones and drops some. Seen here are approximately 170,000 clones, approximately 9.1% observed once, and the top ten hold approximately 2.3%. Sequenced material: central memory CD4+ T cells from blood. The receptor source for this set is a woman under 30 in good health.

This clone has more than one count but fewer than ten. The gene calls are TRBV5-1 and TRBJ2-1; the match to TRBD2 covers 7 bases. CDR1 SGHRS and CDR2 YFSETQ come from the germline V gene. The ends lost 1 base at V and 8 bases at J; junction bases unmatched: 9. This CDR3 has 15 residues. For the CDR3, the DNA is TGCGCCAGCAGCTTGACAAGCGGGATGAGGGATGAGCAGTTCTTC. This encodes CASSLTSGMRDEQFF. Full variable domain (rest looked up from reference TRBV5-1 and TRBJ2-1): KAGVTQTPRYLIKTRGQQVTLSCSPISGHRSVSWYQQTPGQGLQFLFEYFSETQRNKGNFPGRFSGRQFSNSRSEMNVSTLELGDSALYLCASSLTSGMRDEQFFGPGTRLTVL.

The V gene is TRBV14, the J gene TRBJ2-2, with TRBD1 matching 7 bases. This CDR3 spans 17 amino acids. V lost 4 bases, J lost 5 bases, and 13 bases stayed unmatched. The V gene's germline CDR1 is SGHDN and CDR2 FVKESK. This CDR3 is CASSLLFKTGSTGELFF. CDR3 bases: TGTGCCAGCAGCCTACTCTTCAAGACAGGGAGTACCGGGGAGCTGTTTTTT.

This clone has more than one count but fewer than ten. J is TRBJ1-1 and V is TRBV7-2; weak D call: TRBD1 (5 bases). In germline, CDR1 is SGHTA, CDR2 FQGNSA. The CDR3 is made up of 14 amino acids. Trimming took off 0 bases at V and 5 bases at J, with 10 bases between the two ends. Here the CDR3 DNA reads TGTGCCAGCAGCTTAGCGACGGGGGTGACTGAAGCTTTCTTT. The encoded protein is CASSLATGVTEAFF.